The text below deals with one T cell receptor (beta chain). The sample originates from a study of T cell changes during pregnancy in multiple sclerosis. The table came from immunoSEQ multiplex PCR; TCRdb's copy has only in-frame clones and leaves some out. The sample holds about 60,000 clones; about 89% are singletons and the top ten take 0.4% to 0.5%. CDR1 SGHNT and CDR2 YENEEA come from the germline V gene. This CDR3 contains 16 residues. V dropped 5 bases and J dropped 0; count of bases not matched to a gene: 7. The receptor was isolated from a female donor in good health, enrolled as a control in a pregnancy study. The chain carries TRBV11-3 and TRBJ2-4, with TRBD2 matching 7 bases. Sequences were derived from CD4+ T cells from peripheral blood mononuclear cells, sampled after pregnancy. The chain's CDR3 is CASSLERDKAKNIQYF. In DNA form, the CDR3 reads TGTGCCAGCAGCCTCGAGCGGGATAAAGCCAAAAACATTCAGTACTTC.